This T cell receptor beta chain was identified during a study of regulatory T cells in long-lasting Graves disease. The V gene lost 9 bases and the J gene lost 8 bases, with 13 bases spanning the gap. Germline V gene data show CDR1 as LNHDA and CDR2 as SQIVND (reference sequence). The CDR3 length is 12 residues. Regarding the study as a whole: Lower TCR diversity was seen in persistent Graves' patients than in newly diagnosed ones. Persistent disease was characterized by preferential usage of TRBV28, TRBJ1-2 and TRBJ2-5.

Arm-PCR of CDR3 regions and iRepertoire HTBI primers were the basis on which TCR beta libraries were built. TCRdb re-called the multiplex PCR reads through MiXCR, storing one row per CDR3 protein. The repertoire holds about 430,000 distinct CDR3 sequences, 15% seen once, with approximately 7.6% in the top ten. As for time point: newly diagnosed GD, antithyroid drugs for less than 3 months. The TCR library was made from RNA that had been extracted from PBMCs in TRIzol. This clonotype occurred a few times. Its antigen remains unknown. This sample also appeared in a second study, on T cells in Graves' hyperthyroidism and ophthalmopathy. Per that paper: Patients were excluded for uncontrolled infection, other autoimmune disease, pregnancy or lactation. The TCR CDR3 first-round RT-PCR relied on the HTBI primer set.

Sequencing used peripheral blood mononuclear cells (PBMCs), obtained at new diagnosis, from a patient treated with antithyroid drugs. This chain uses TRBV19 with TRBJ1-4, with no clear D. This sequence was found in a woman in her 40s with Graves disease. CDR3 sequence: CASGKVGEKLFF. CDR3 coding DNA: TGTGCCAGCGGGAAGGTTGGGGAAAAACTGTTTTTT.